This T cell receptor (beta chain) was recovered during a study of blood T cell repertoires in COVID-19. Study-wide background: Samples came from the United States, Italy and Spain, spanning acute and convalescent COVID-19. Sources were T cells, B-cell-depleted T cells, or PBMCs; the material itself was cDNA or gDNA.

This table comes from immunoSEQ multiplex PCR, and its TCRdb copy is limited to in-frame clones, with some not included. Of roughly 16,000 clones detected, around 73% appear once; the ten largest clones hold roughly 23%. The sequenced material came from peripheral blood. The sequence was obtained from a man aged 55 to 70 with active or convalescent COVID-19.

CDR3 DNA sequence: TGTGCCAGCAGCTTACTATCCCCACAGGGGGCCCAGGATCCCCGCCGCTACACCTTC. Encoded protein: CASSLLSPQGAQDPRRYTF. The V call is TRBV7-9, the J call TRBJ1-2, with 9 bases fitting TRBD1. Germline V gives CDR1 SEHNR, CDR2 FQNEAQ (reference sequence). The CDR3 contains 19 residues. The trim removed 2 bases at V and 9 bases at J, leaving 22 bases unmatched.